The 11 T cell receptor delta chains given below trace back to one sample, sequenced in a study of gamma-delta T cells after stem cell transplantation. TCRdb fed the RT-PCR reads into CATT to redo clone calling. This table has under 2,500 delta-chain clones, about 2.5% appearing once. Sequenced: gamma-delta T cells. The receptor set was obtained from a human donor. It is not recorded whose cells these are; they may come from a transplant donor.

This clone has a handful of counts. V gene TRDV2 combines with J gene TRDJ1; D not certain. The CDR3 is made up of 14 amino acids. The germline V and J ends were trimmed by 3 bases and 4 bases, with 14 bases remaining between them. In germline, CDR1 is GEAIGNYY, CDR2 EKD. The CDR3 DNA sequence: TGTGCCTGTGACCCCCTGATTGATGGCGATAAACTCATCTTT. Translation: CACDPLIDGDKLIF.

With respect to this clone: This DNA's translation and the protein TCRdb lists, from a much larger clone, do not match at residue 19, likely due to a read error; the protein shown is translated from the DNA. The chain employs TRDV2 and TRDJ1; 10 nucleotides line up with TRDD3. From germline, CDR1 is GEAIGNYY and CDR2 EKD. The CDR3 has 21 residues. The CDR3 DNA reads TGTGCCTGTGATACTCTCCTTCCCGCTGCCGATGTACTGGGGGATCTCGATAAACCCATCTTT. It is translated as CACDTLLPAADVLGDLDKPIF.

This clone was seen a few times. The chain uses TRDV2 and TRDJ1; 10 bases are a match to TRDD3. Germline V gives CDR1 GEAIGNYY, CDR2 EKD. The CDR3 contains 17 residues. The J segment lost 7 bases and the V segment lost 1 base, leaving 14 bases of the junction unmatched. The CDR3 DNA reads TGTGCCTGTGACACTCTACTGGGGGATTCACTCGGTGGTAAACTCATCTTT. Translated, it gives CACDTLLGDSLGGKLIF.

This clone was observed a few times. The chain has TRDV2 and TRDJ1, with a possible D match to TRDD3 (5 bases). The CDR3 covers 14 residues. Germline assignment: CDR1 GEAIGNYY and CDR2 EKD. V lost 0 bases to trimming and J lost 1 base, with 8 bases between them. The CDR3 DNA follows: TGTGCCTGTGACACCGTAGGGGGCACCGATAAACTCATCTTT. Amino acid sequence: CACDTVGGTDKLIF.

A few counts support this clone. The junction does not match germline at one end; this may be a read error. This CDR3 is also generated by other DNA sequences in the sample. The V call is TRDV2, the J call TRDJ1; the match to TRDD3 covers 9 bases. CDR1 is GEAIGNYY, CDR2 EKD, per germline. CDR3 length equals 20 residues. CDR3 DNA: TGTGCCTGTGACCCCCTTGGCTACGAGACGCCCGGCTGGGGGATCGATAAACTTATCTTT. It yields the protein CACDPLGYETPGWGIDKLIF.

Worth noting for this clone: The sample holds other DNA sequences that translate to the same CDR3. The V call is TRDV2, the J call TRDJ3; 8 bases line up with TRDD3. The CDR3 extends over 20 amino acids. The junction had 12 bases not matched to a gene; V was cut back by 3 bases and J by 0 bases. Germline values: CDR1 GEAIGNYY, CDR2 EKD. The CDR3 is CACDPVGDDSSSWDTRQMFF. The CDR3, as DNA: TGTGCCTGTGACCCCGTGGGGGATGACTCAAGCTCCTGGGACACCCGACAGATGTTTTTC.

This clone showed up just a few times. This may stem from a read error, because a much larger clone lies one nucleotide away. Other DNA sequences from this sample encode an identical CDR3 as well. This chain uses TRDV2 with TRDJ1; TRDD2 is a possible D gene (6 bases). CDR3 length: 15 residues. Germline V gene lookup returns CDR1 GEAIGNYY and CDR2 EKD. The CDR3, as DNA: TGTGCCTGTGAGGCCCTCCTACGGGACACTGATAAACTCATCTTT. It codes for CACEALLRDTDKLIF.

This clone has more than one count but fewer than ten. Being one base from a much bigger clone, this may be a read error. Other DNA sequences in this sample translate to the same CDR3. The CDR3 DNA sequence: TGTGCCTGTGACACCTTACTGGGGGATGGAGCTTTGACGGCACAACTCTTCTTT. Translating it yields CACDTLLGDGALTAQLFF. The chain couples TRDV2 to TRDJ2; 10 bases are shared with TRDD3. Germline loops: CDR1 GEAIGNYY, CDR2 EKD. The CDR3 spans 18 residues.

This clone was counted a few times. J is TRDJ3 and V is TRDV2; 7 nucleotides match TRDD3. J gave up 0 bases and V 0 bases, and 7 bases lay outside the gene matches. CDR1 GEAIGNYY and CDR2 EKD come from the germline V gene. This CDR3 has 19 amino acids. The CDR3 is CACDTAGGGSSWDTRQMFF. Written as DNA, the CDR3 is TGTGCCTGTGACACCGCTGGGGGGGGCAGCTCCTGGGACACCCGACAGATGTTTTTC.

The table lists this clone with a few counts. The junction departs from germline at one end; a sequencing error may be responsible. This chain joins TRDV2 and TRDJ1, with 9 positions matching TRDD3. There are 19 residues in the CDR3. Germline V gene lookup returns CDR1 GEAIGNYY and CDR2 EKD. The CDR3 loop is CACDTVQLGDPTLTVKLIF. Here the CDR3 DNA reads TGTGCCTGTGACACCGTCCAACTGGGGGACCCCACCCTTACCGTTAAACTCATCTTT.

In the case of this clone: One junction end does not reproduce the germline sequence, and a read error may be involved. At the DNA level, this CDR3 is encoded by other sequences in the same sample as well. The CDR3 region is CACDTLRLLGDQYTDKLIF. Written as DNA, the CDR3 is TGTGCCTGCGACACACTTCGGCTACTGGGGGATCAGTACACCGATAAACTCATCTTT. This rearrangement joins TRDV2 to TRDJ1; TRDD3 matches 10 bases. Per the germline V gene, CDR1 is GEAIGNYY and CDR2 is EKD. The CDR3 is 19 residues long.